By sample fraction, the clone carrying this TCR beta chain is large (0.1 to 1%). A mixed TRB-A/B primer pool amplified rearranged TRB by multiplex touch-down PCR. Each CDR3 protein gets one entry after TCRdb re-called the multiplex PCR reads with MiXCR. The table lists some 2,300 distinct CDR3 sequences, 20% to 25% of them singletons. The sample originates from a study of T cell repertoires in aging, cancer and after chemotherapy. The J segment lost 5 bases and the V segment lost 6 bases, leaving 12 bases of the junction unmatched. The CDR3 covers 16 residues. Germline CDR1 reads MNHEY; CDR2 reads SVGAGI. TCR beta rearrangements were amplified from peripheral blood genomic DNA.

The sequencing sample was made of blood. V gene TRBV6-5 combines with J gene TRBJ2-1; 8 bases line up with TRBD1. The clonotype originates from a human donor with a solid tumor. CDR3 sequence reads: CASRAFRDRTNNEQFF. The CDR3 region has the DNA TGTGCCAGCAGAGCATTCCGGGACAGGACCAACAATGAGCAGTTCTTC.